This TCR beta chain was sequenced during a study of identical twins. Template switching, a step in the protocol, added a universal primer site, and cDNA carried unique molecular identifiers. From the 5' RACE reads, TCRdb called clonotypes with MiXCR, one entry per CDR3 protein. The table lists about 470,000 distinct CDR3 sequences, roughly 24% of them singletons. This clonotype came up a few times. Healthy Caucasians provided all donations. CDR3 length equals 15 residues. The V and J ends lost 0 bases and 3 bases respectively, with 12 bases between them. Germline V lookup: CDR1 LGHNA, CDR2 YSLEER. These data were also reused for a study on T cells expressing NK-cell markers. That investigation notes: Seropositivity for HCMV was found in seven of the eight sequenced donors, with one seronegative. Similarly, these clonotypes led the CD3+CD56-NKG2C+ fraction as well in a few donors.

Sequences were obtained from CD4+ T cells sorted from blood. This TCR derives from a woman aged 18 to 35 in good health. The V call is TRBV4-3, the J call TRBJ2-7; possibly TRBD2 for D (5 bases). The CDR3 coding sequence is TGCGCCAGCAGCCAAGATGTGTCAGGACTCTACGAGCAGTACTTC. Protein: CASSQDVSGLYEQYF.